These 30 T cell receptor beta chains were all obtained from the same sample, sequenced in a study of post-analysis software for immune sequencing data. Study-level points and caveats: Patients used about 5 TRBV segments, including TRBV5-6, TRBV5-1 and TRBV20-1, more often than controls.

The authors incorporated unique molecular identifiers into the TCR beta cDNA libraries. TCRdb processed the PCR reads anew with MiXCR; each CDR3 protein has one entry. The sample carries about 380,000 distinct CDR3 sequences, 30% to 45% recorded once. Their antigen targets remain unknown. Sequencing was carried out using blood. The source of these receptors is a girl aged 5-17 years with multiple sclerosis.

This clonotype was detected a few times. The chain links TRBV9 to TRBJ2-7, with D possibly matching TRBD1 (5 bases). The CDR3 is 14 amino acids. Trimming removed 3 bases at V and 6 bases at J, with 16 bases between. Germline lookup yields CDR1 SGDLS and CDR2 YYNGEE. CDR3 protein: CASSGDGRVGEQYF. In nucleotides, the CDR3 is TGTGCCAGCAGCGGAGACGGCAGGGTGGGCGAGCAGTACTTC.

This clonotype was detected only a few times. The chain combines TRBV12-5 with TRBJ2-3; D gene uncertain. Trimming pared 3 bases from V and 8 bases from J, leaving 6 bases between. Per germline, CDR1 LGHNT and CDR2 FRNRAP. This CDR3 is built from 11 residues. The CDR3 loop reads CASGFEVTQYF. DNA of the CDR3: TGTGCTAGTGGTTTCGAGGTTACGCAGTATTTT. The full variable domain, in which reference TRBV12-5 and TRBJ2-3 provide the parts outside the CDR3, is DARVTQTPRHKVTEMGQEVTMRCQPILGHNTVFWYRQTMMQGLELLAYFRNRAPLDDSGMPKDRFSAEMPDATLATLKIQPSEPRDSAVYFCASGFEVTQYFGPGTRLTVL.

V gene TRBV29-1 combines with J gene TRBJ2-1; the D is unclear. CDR3 length equals 13 residues. Looked up from germline, CDR1 is SQVTM and CDR2 is ANQGSEA. The V and J ends lost 4 bases and 2 bases respectively, with 9 bases between them. The CDR3 DNA follows: TGCAGCGTTGGGCGGCTTACCTACAATGAGCAGTTCTTC. It encodes CSVGRLTYNEQFF.

The gene calls are TRBV12-3 or TRBV12-4 and TRBJ2-7; D may match TRBD1 or TRBD2 (5 bases each). V was clipped by 6 bases and J by 0 bases, with 12 bases between them. This CDR3 contains 14 residues. The CDR3 DNA reads TGTGCCAGCAGCGACTGGGGGAGCTCCTACGAGCAGTACTTC. Protein product: CASSDWGSSYEQYF.

The V and J genes are TRBV12-3 or TRBV12-4 and TRBJ1-5; 7 bases align to TRBD1. The J segment lost 6 bases and the V segment lost 6 bases, leaving 11 bases of the junction unmatched. The CDR3 has 15 residues. Here the CDR3 DNA reads TGTGCCAGCAGCCCCCGACAGGGTGGAAGTCAGCCCCAGCATTTT. Translation: CASSPRQGGSQPQHF.

This clonotype was found a few times. The CDR3, as DNA: TGCAGCGTTGAGATCGGGACAGGGGGGTTTAGAGAGACCCAGTACTTC. Translated: CSVEIGTGGFRETQYF. The V call is TRBV29-1, the J call TRBJ2-5; the match to TRBD1 covers 11 bases. This CDR3 spans 16 amino acids. V lost 3 bases, J lost 4 bases, and 10 bases stayed unmatched. Germline V lookup: CDR1 SQVTM, CDR2 ANQGSEA.

This clonotype was detected a few times. The rearrangement uses TRBV15 and TRBJ2-1; D perhaps matches TRBD2 (6 bases). This CDR3 contains 17 residues. Between the trimmed V and J ends, which lost 1 base and 6 bases, there was a span of 19 bases. Germline V gene data show CDR1 as LNHNV and CDR2 as YYDKDF (reference sequence). The CDR3 sequence is CATSRVPPMGGTNEQFF. For the CDR3, the DNA is TGTGCCACCAGCAGAGTGCCCCCAATGGGGGGAACCAATGAGCAGTTCTTC.

The chain employs TRBV18 and TRBJ1-2; D is unresolved. V was pared by 3 bases and J by 4 bases, with 12 bases between. The CDR3 runs to 14 residues. Germline V gene lookup returns CDR1 KGHSH and CDR2 LQKENI. CDR3 protein: CASSPLEQPYGYTF. CDR3 sequence (DNA): TGTGCCAGCTCACCCCTTGAACAGCCCTATGGCTACACCTTC.

This rearrangement joins TRBV3-1 to TRBJ1-6; D unclear. Trimming removed 0 bases at V and 9 bases at J, with 15 bases between. From germline, CDR1 is LGHDT and CDR2 YNNKEL (reference sequence). This CDR3 is built from 16 residues. The CDR3 DNA reads as TGTGCCAGCAGCCAAGACTGGAACCCTCGGGGTTCACCCCTCCACTTT. Encoded protein: CASSQDWNPRGSPLHF. Combining the CDR3 with reference TRBV3-1 and TRBJ1-6 gives the whole variable domain DTAVSQTPKYLVTQMGNDKSIKCEQNLGHDTMYWYKQDSKKFLKIMFSYNNKELIINETVPNRFSPKSPDKAHLNLHINSLELGDSAVYFCASSQDWNPRGSPLHFGNGTRLTVT.

This sequence joins TRBV5-4 and TRBJ1-1; D might be TRBD1 (6 bases). Germline CDR1 reads SGHNT; CDR2 reads YYREEE (reference sequence). V lost 2 bases and J 3 bases, leaving 11 bases between the germline ends. This CDR3 region has 14 residues. The CDR3 region is CASSFGKGDTEAFF. DNA for the CDR3: TGTGCCAGCAGCTTTGGTAAGGGGGACACTGAAGCTTTCTTT.

This clonotype was seen a handful of times. This chain connects TRBV27 to TRBJ1-2; no reliable D call. This CDR3 is 14 amino acids long. Germline-derived CDR1 and CDR2 are MNHEY and SMNVEV (reference sequence). V shed 5 bases and J shed 6 bases, with 16 bases lying between them. Here the CDR3 DNA reads TGTGCCAGCAGTCCTACAGAACCACCCGATGGCTACACCTTC. Its translation: CASSPTEPPDGYTF.

This clonotype was detected only a few times. The CDR3 bases are TGTGCCAGCAGCGTAGAGTTAGCGGGGGGGCTACTTGAGCAGTTCTTC. Its translation: CASSVELAGGLLEQFF. This sequence joins TRBV9 and TRBJ2-1; 11 bases map to TRBD2. The CDR3 covers 16 residues. The J segment lost 9 bases and the V segment lost 0 bases, leaving 8 bases of the junction unmatched. The germline CDR1 and CDR2 sequences are SGDLS and YYNGEE.

The genes are TRBV12-3 or TRBV12-4 and TRBJ1-6, with D possibly TRBD1 on 5 matching bases. Trimming removed 4 bases from V and 3 bases from J, with 10 bases in between. The CDR3 is 15 amino acids. The DNA for the CDR3 is TGTGCCAGCAGTTGGGGCCCACTCTATAATTCACCCCTCCACTTT. This sequence encodes CASSWGPLYNSPLHF.

This clonotype was counted a few times. V and J are TRBV6-1 and TRBJ1-2, with TRBD1 identical over 7 bases. The V and J ends lost 6 bases and 4 bases, in that order; junction bases with no gene match: 8. There are 14 residues in the CDR3. CDR1 MNHNS and CDR2 SASEGT come from the germline V gene. The CDR3 protein is CASSPPGTAYGYTF. The CDR3 DNA is TGTGCCAGCAGCCCCCCCGGGACAGCCTATGGCTACACCTTC.

The chain uses TRBV7-2 and TRBJ2-3; D uncertain. The germline CDR1 and CDR2 sequences are SGHTA and FQGNSA. The CDR3 is 17 residues long. V gave up 1 base and J gave up 3 bases, with 17 bases separating them. As DNA, the CDR3 is TGTGCCAGCAGCTTAGGATTGGGAAGTGTGGCGACAGATACGCAGTATTTT. Protein sequence: CASSLGLGSVATDTQYF.

This clonotype has more than one count but fewer than ten. The J gene is TRBJ2-1, the V gene TRBV3-1, with TRBD1 as a possible D gene (5 bases). Germline CDR1 is LGHDT and CDR2 is YNNKEL (reference sequence). The CDR3 is 16 amino acids. Trimming removed 5 bases at V and 2 bases at J, with 16 bases between. The CDR3 sequence is CASSFDSRFPYNEQFF. CDR3 nucleotides: TGTGCCAGCAGCTTCGACAGCCGTTTCCCCTACAATGAGCAGTTCTTC.

As regards this clonotype: This may stem from a read error, because a much larger clone lies one nucleotide away. The chain uses TRBV5-1 and TRBJ2-1; 14 nucleotides agree with TRBD2. The last part of the DNA fits TRBJ2-7 better; the J call may be wrong. The CDR3 runs 16 residues. Germline V gene data show CDR1 as SGHRS and CDR2 as YFSETQ. CDR3 sequence reads: CASSKGLAGDYNEQYF. CDR3 coding DNA: TGCGCCAGCAGCAAGGGACTAGCGGGGGACTACAATGAGCAGTACTTC.

About this clonotype: An end of the junction differs from the germline gene, which may be a read error. V gene TRBV6-1 combines with J gene TRBJ1-4, with a possible D match to TRBD1 (6 bases). This CDR3 comprises 17 residues. The germline gives CDR1 MNHNS, CDR2 SASEGT. Written as DNA, the CDR3 is TGCGCCAGCAGTCCACGCGCTTCTAGGGGGGGGGATGAAAAACTGTTTTTT. Amino acids: CASSPRASRGGDEKLFF.

The V gene is TRBV15, the J gene TRBJ2-1; TRBD1 matches 9 bases. V trimming: 4 bases; J trimming: 3 bases; junction bases outside the gene matches: 7. Germline V gives CDR1 LNHNV, CDR2 YYDKDF (reference sequence). The length of the CDR3 is 16 residues. The chain's CDR3 is CATSTTGTGYYNEQFF. CDR3 sequence (DNA): TGTGCCACCAGCACTACCGGGACAGGGTACTACAATGAGCAGTTCTTC.

The CDR3 nucleotides read TGCAGTGCTCGGACAGAAGCGCTGCCAATTACGCAGTATTTT. Its translation: CSARTEALPITQYF. The chain recombines TRBV20-1 with TRBJ2-3, with D possibly TRBD1 on 6 matching bases. The CDR3 extends over 14 amino acids. Per germline, CDR1 DFQATT and CDR2 SNEGSKA (reference sequence). The germline V and J ends were trimmed by 5 bases and 8 bases, with 20 bases remaining between them.

This clonotype was found once. This rearrangement joins TRBV20-1 to TRBJ2-1; 7 bases map to TRBD2. Germline V CDR1 and CDR2: DFQATT, SNEGSKA (reference sequence). The CDR3 runs to 17 residues. V gave up 0 bases and J gave up 7 bases; unmatched junction bases: 15. CDR3 nucleotides: TGCAGTGCTAGAGATCTTCGCGGCAGCGGGGCGGGTAATGAGCAGTTCTTC. Its translation is CSARDLRGSGAGNEQFF.

The rearrangement uses TRBV29-1 and TRBJ1-2; 8 nucleotides agree with TRBD1. The V gene's germline CDR1 is SQVTM and CDR2 ANQGSEA. V shed 1 base, J shed 6 bases, and the junction held 13 bases outside the gene matches. This CDR3 is 16 amino acids long. The CDR3 nucleotides read TGCAGCGTTGAAGGAGCCACCCCAGGGGGCAATGATGGCTACACCTTC. Protein sequence: CSVEGATPGGNDGYTF.

This chain connects TRBV7-9 to TRBJ1-6; the D gene is possibly TRBD1 (5 bases). V lost 1 base, J lost 10 bases, and 11 bases lay in between. The CDR3 covers 14 residues. Germline values: CDR1 SEHNR, CDR2 FQNEAQ (reference sequence). Here the CDR3 reads CASSLEGKGSPLHF. For the CDR3, the DNA is TGTGCCAGCAGCTTAGAGGGGAAGGGGTCACCCCTCCACTTT.

This clonotype was counted only a few times. V gene TRBV20-1 combines with J gene TRBJ1-1; tentatively, D is TRBD1 (5 bases). Looked up from germline, CDR1 is DFQATT and CDR2 is SNEGSKA (reference sequence). This CDR3 is built from 11 residues. V lost 8 bases, J lost 1 base, and 8 bases lay in between. The CDR3, as DNA: TGCAGTTCGACAGAGAACACTGAAGCTTTCTTT. It translates to CSSTENTEAFF.

The rearrangement uses TRBV20-1 and TRBJ2-5; 7 positions match TRBD1. This CDR3 region has 14 residues. Germline trimming cut 1 base from V and 0 bases from J; bases unmatched to any gene: 2. Germline V gene lookup returns CDR1 DFQATT and CDR2 SNEGSKA (reference sequence). The CDR3 reads CSARGQGYQETQYF. DNA for the CDR3: TGCAGTGCTAGAGGACAGGGTTACCAAGAGACCCAGTACTTC.

This clonotype has at least ten counts. The V gene is TRBV10-1, the J gene TRBJ2-3, with D possibly matching TRBD1 (6 bases). Looked up from germline, CDR1 is WNHNN and CDR2 is SYGVQD (reference sequence). CDR3 size: 16 residues. V shed 5 bases and J shed 0 bases, with 15 bases lying between them. The CDR3 bases are TGCGCCAGCAGTAAACAGGGAAGGATTAGCACAGATACGCAGTATTTT. This sequence encodes CASSKQGRISTDTQYF.

V and J are TRBV6-5 and TRBJ2-7, with TRBD2 identical over 9 bases. From germline, CDR1 is MNHEY and CDR2 SVGAGI. The CDR3 length is 15 residues. After removal of 0 bases from V and 4 bases from J, the junction contained 4 bases not matched to a gene. The CDR3 sequence: CASSYSAGGPYEQYF. The CDR3 bases are TGTGCCAGCAGTTACTCTGCGGGGGGGCCATACGAGCAGTACTTC.

V gene TRBV6-5 combines with J gene TRBJ2-3; tentative D call: TRBD1 (5 bases). The CDR3 has 15 residues. V was cut by 6 bases and J by 3 bases, with 16 bases left in between. From germline, CDR1 is MNHEY and CDR2 SVGAGI. In DNA form, the CDR3 reads TGTGCCAGCAGCTCCGACAGAGGACCTACAGATACGCAGTATTTT. Amino acid sequence: CASSSDRGPTDTQYF.

V is TRBV4-2 and J is TRBJ2-3, with a weak D call TRBD2 (5 bases). The CDR3 is made up of 16 amino acids. Trimming pared 1 base from V and 0 bases from J, leaving 11 bases between. The germline V gene has CDR1 LGHNA and CDR2 YNFKEQ. CDR3 in DNA: TGTGCCAGCAGCCAAGTTTTGACGGGGAGCACAGATACGCAGTATTTT. Amino acids: CASSQVLTGSTDTQYF.

The genes are TRBV7-9 and TRBJ2-7, with TRBD1 matching 7 bases. CDR1 and CDR2 (germline): SEHNR, FQNEAQ (reference sequence). This CDR3 region has 14 residues. V shed 5 bases and J 3 bases; nucleotides not matched to a gene: 7. The CDR3 nucleotides read TGTGCCAGCAGCGGATCGGGACAGAACTACGAGCAGTACTTC. This encodes CASSGSGQNYEQYF.